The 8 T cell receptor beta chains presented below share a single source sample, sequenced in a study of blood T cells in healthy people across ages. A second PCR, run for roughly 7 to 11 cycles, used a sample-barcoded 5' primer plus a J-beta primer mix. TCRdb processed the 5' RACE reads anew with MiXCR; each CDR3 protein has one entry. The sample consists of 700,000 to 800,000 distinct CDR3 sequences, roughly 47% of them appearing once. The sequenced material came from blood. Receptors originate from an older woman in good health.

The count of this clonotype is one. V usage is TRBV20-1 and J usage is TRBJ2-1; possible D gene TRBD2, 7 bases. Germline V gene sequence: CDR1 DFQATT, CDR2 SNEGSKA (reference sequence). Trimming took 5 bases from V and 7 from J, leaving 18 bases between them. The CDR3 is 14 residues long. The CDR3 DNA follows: TGCAGTGCTGATCGAGGGGGGGCCGAGAATGAGCAGTTCTTC. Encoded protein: CSADRGGAENEQFF.

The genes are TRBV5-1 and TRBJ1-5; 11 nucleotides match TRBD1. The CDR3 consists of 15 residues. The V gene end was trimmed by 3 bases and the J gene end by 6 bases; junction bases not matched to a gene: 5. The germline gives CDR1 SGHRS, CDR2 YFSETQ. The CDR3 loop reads CASSSGQGEVQPQHF. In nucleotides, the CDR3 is TGCGCCAGCAGCTCGGGACAGGGGGAGGTTCAGCCCCAGCATTTT.

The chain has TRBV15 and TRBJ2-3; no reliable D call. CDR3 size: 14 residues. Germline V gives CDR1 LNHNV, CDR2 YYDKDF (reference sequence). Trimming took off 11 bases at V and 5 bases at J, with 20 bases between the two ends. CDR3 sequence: CASNRDLSRDTQYF. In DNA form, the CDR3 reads TGTGCCTCCAACAGAGATCTGTCTCGAGATACGCAGTATTTT.

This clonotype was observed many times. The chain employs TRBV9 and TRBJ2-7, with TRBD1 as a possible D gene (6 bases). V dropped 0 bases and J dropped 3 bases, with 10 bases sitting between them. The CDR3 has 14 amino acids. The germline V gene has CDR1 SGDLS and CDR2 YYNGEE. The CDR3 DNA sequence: TGTGCCAGCAGCGTAGAAAGGGACAACTACGAGCAGTACTTC. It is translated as CASSVERDNYEQYF.

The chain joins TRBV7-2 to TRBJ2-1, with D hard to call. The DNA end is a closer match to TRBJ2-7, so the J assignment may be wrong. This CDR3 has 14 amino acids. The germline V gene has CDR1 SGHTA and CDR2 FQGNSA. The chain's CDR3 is CASSLPWSYNEQYF. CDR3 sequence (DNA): TGTGCCAGCAGCCTCCCATGGTCCTACAATGAGCAGTACTTC.

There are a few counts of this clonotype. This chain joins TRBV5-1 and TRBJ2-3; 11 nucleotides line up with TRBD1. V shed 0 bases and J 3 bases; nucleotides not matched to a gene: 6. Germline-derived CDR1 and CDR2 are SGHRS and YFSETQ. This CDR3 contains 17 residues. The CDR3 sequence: CASSLAGGTGGTDTQYF. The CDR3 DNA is TGCGCCAGCAGCTTGGCTGGCGGGACAGGGGGGACAGATACGCAGTATTTT.

The CDR3 region is CAWAGKRAFF. CDR3 nucleotides: TGTGCCTGGGCGGGCAAGCGAGCTTTCTTT. This chain joins TRBV30 and TRBJ1-1; D unresolved. The CDR3 has 10 amino acids. Germline lookup yields CDR1 GTSNPN and CDR2 SVGIG (reference sequence). V gave up 5 bases and J gave up 10 bases, with 11 bases separating them.

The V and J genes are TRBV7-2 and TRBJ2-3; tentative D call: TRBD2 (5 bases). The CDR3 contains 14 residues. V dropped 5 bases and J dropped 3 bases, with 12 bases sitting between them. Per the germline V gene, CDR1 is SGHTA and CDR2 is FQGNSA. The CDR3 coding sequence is TGTGCCAGCAGCAGGACTCTAACAACAGATACGCAGTATTTT. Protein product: CASSRTLTTDTQYF.